The 15 T cell receptor beta chains below were found in one sample sequenced in a study of post-analysis software for immune sequencing data. Findings and caveats of the study: Five TRBV segments, TRBV5-6, TRBV5-1 and TRBV20-1 among them, were found more frequent in patients than controls.

The TCR beta cDNA libraries carried unique molecular identifiers. One entry per CDR3 protein, called by TCRdb with MiXCR from the PCR reads. The sample lists 450,000 or so distinct CDR3 sequences; over 35% were seen once. These receptors' antigens are unknown. The specimen was blood. The source of these receptors is a girl aged 10-17 years with multiple sclerosis.

The V call is TRBV4-1, the J call TRBJ2-7, with D possibly matching TRBD2 (5 bases). Germline V gene sequence: CDR1 MGHRA, CDR2 YSYEKL. The CDR3 is 17 residues long. V dropped 0 bases and J dropped 5 bases, with 20 bases sitting between them. The CDR3 region has the DNA TGCGCCAGCAGCCAAGATTCCTTCTCGGCTAGCCTCCACGAGCAGTACTTC. Its protein product is CASSQDSFSASLHEQYF.

The chain has TRBV20-1 and TRBJ2-5; D is perhaps TRBD2 (5 bases). The CDR3 runs to 14 residues. The ends were cut back, 3 bases at V and 5 bases at J, with 16 bases in the middle. Germline V lookup: CDR1 DFQATT, CDR2 SNEGSKA (reference sequence). The CDR3 nucleotides read TGCAGTGCTAGTAGTACGGGAAAACGGGAGACCCAGTACTTC. Translated: CSASSTGKRETQYF.

This clonotype was found a few times. The chain uses TRBV5-1 and TRBJ2-1, with TRBD2 matching over 7 bases. The trim removed 4 bases at V and 8 bases at J, leaving 15 bases unmatched. Germline assignment: CDR1 SGHRS and CDR2 YFSETQ. This CDR3 contains 16 residues. The CDR3 coding sequence is TGCGCCAGCAGCGGCGGGGGTCGCGGGAATGAACATGAGCAGTTCTTC. This codes for CASSGGGRGNEHEQFF.

The chain is built from TRBV3-1 and TRBJ2-7, with TRBD1 identical over 9 bases. The CDR3 totals 17 residues. CDR1 and CDR2 (germline): LGHDT, YNNKEL (reference sequence). V was clipped by 3 bases and J by 4 bases; unmatched bases: 13. Here the CDR3 DNA reads TGTGCCAGCAGCCAGATGAGTCCGGGACAGGGTACGTACGAGCAGTACTTC. As protein: CASSQMSPGQGTYEQYF.

A remark on this clonotype: Germline and junction disagree at one end, which may indicate a read error. The chain combines TRBV7-6 with TRBJ2-7; 10 nucleotides match TRBD1. Germline V CDR1 and CDR2: SGHVS, FNYEAQ. The CDR3 is 14 residues long. The CDR3 here is CATSLRTGGYEQYF. The CDR3 DNA reads TGTGCCACCAGCTTACGGACAGGGGGCTACGAGCAGTACTTC.

Only one count was recorded for this clonotype. V gene TRBV6-2 or TRBV6-3 combines with J gene TRBJ2-1; D might be TRBD1 or TRBD2, each matching 5 bases. The CDR3 runs to 15 residues. The V end was cut by 5 bases, the J end by 5 bases, with 16 bases between. Germline assignment: CDR1 MNHEY and CDR2 SVGEGT. The CDR3, as DNA: TGTGCCAGCAGTCAGCTGGGACCGACAAACAATGAGCAGTTCTTC. Amino acid sequence: CASSQLGPTNNEQFF.

This chain uses TRBV28 with TRBJ1-1; TRBD1 might be the D (5 bases). Germline-derived CDR1 and CDR2 are MDHEN and SYDVKM. The V end lost 4 bases, the J end lost 1 base, and 13 bases lay between the germline ends. This CDR3 has 15 residues. The CDR3: CASSWGGVENTEAFF. CDR3 nucleotide sequence: TGTGCCAGCAGTTGGGGGGGGGTGGAGAACACTGAAGCTTTCTTT. Full variable domain (remainder filled in from reference TRBV28 and TRBJ1-1): DVKVTQSSRYLVKRTGEKVFLECVQDMDHENMFWYRQDPGLGLRLIYFSYDVKMKEKGDIPEGYSVSREKKERFSLILESASTNQTSMYLCASSWGGVENTEAFFGQGTRLTVV.

The J gene is TRBJ2-4, the V gene TRBV12-3 or TRBV12-4; a weak D match, TRBD2 (6 bases). V was trimmed by 1 base and J by 13 bases, leaving 14 bases between them. This CDR3 region has 13 residues. This chain's CDR3 is CASSLEGAGGQYF. DNA of the CDR3: TGTGCCAGCAGTTTAGAAGGCGCAGGAGGGCAGTACTTC.

This sequence joins TRBV28 and TRBJ1-1; D remains unclear. Between the trimmed V and J ends, which lost 6 bases and 6 bases, there was a span of 23 bases. There are 16 residues in the CDR3. Germline CDR1 and CDR2: MDHEN and SYDVKM. CDR3 DNA: TGTGCCAGCAGCACGCGGAGGGCCCCCGTGGAGGCTGAAGCTTTCTTT. This gives the protein CASSTRRAPVEAEAFF.

The V call is TRBV6-5, the J call TRBJ2-6; no reliable D call. This CDR3 is 19 amino acids long. CDR1 is MNHEY, CDR2 SVGAGI, per germline. V dropped 0 bases and J dropped 0 bases, with 15 bases sitting between them. In DNA, the CDR3 is TGTGCCAGCAGTTACTCGACTGAGCTAAAGAGCTCTGGGGCCAACGTCCTGACTTTC. Translated: CASSYSTELKSSGANVLTF.

V and J are TRBV20-1 and TRBJ2-3; TRBD2 aligns across 8 bases. The CDR3 is 16 amino acids. Germline V gives CDR1 DFQATT, CDR2 SNEGSKA (reference sequence). Trimming at V came to 3 bases and at J to 0 bases, leaving 8 bases not matched to a gene. CDR3 amino acids: CSASRFTSGSTDTQYF. As DNA, the CDR3 is TGCAGTGCTAGTCGTTTTACTAGCGGAAGCACAGATACGCAGTATTTT.

This clonotype was seen a few times. This chain links TRBV29-1 with TRBJ1-4, with 9 bases lining up with TRBD1. J was trimmed by 7 bases and V by 7 bases; bases with no gene match: 4. Germline V lookup: CDR1 SQVTM, CDR2 ANQGSEA. The CDR3 consists of 12 residues. CDR3 sequence (DNA): TGCAGCGGCGGGACAGGGAGTGAAAAACTGTTTTTT. Encoded protein: CSGGTGSEKLFF.

The chain uses TRBV2 and TRBJ2-7; 13 bases are a match to TRBD2. In germline, CDR1 is SNHLY, CDR2 FYNNEI. V lost 6 bases to trimming and J lost 3 bases; unmatched junction nucleotides: 5. The CDR3 runs 15 residues. The DNA of the CDR3 is TGTGCCAGCAGCGGTCGGACTAGCGGGAGCTACGAGCAGTACTTC. Protein: CASSGRTSGSYEQYF.

J is TRBJ2-5 and V is TRBV11-2, with D unclear. Trimming shortened V by 3 bases and J by 5 bases, and 10 bases separated the two germline ends. This CDR3 spans 13 amino acids. Germline V CDR1 and CDR2: SGHAT, FQNNGV. CDR3 loop: CASSLETRETQYF. The CDR3 region has the DNA TGTGCCAGCAGCTTGGAAACCAGGGAGACCCAGTACTTC.

In regard to this clonotype: A junction boundary mismatches the germline segment, possibly from a read error. The chain combines TRBV28 with TRBJ2-5, with D perhaps matching TRBD2 (7 bases). The CDR3 spans 15 residues. Germline V lookup: CDR1 MDHEN, CDR2 SYDVKM. CDR3 nucleotide sequence: TGTGCCAGCATTCCCGGGGGGCTAGCGGAAGACACCCAGTACTTC. Translated, it gives CASIPGGLAEDTQYF.